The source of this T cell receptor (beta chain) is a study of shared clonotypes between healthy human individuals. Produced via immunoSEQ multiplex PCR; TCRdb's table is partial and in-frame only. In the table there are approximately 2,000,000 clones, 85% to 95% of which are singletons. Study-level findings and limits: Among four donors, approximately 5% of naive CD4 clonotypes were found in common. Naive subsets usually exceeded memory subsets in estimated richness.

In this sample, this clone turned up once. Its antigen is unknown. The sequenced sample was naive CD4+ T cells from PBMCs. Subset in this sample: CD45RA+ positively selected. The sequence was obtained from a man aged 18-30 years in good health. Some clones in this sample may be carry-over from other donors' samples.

CDR3 protein: CASRHPRDLGEKLFF. CDR3 DNA sequence: TGTGCCAGCAGACATCCCCGGGACCTGGGTGAAAAACTGTTTTTT. The V call is TRBV6-5, the J call TRBJ1-4; TRBD1 is a possible D gene (5 bases). V lost 6 bases, J lost 7 bases, and 18 bases lay in between. CDR1 MNHEY and CDR2 SVGAGI come from the germline V gene. The CDR3 loop spans 15 amino acids.